This TCR beta chain came from a study of shared clonotypes between healthy human individuals. Study-level information: Each donor's CD8 memory used one plate, CD8 naive two, each CD4 subset three. Findings and caveats of the study: Clonotypes not shared had lower generation probabilities than those common to all four donors.

The assay used deep level. Clones were read by immunoSEQ multiplex PCR, and TCRdb kept only the in-frame ones, dropping some. Among some 2,500,000 clones listed, 85% to 95% were seen once. This CDR3 has 18 residues. CDR1 and CDR2 (germline): MNHEY, SMNVEV (reference sequence). Losses at the gene ends were 6 bases for V and 3 bases for J; bases not matched to a gene: 13. To note about this clone: Its specificity is unknown.

Sequences were obtained from naive CD4+ T cells from PBMCs. Subset described: CD45RA+ positively selected. The sequence came from a man between 18 and 35 years old in good health. Some clones in this sample may be carry-over from other donors' samples. The genes are TRBV27 and TRBJ2-3, with TRBD2 matching 12 bases. CDR3 sequence reads: CASRPGTGLAGGTDTQYF. In DNA, the CDR3 is TGTGCCAGCAGACCTGGGACAGGGCTAGCGGGAGGGACAGATACGCAGTATTTT.